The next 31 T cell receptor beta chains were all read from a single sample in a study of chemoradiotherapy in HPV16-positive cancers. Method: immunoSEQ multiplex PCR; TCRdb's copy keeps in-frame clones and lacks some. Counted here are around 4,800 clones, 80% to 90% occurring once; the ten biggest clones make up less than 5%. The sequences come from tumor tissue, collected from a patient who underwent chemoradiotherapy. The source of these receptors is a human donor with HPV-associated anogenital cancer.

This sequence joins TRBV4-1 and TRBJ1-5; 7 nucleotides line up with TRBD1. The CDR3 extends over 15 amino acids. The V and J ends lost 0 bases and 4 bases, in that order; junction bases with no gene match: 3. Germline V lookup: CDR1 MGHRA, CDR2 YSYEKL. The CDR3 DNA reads TGCGCCAGCAGCCAAGAGACAGGGACGAATCAGCCCCAGCATTTT. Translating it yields CASSQETGTNQPQHF.

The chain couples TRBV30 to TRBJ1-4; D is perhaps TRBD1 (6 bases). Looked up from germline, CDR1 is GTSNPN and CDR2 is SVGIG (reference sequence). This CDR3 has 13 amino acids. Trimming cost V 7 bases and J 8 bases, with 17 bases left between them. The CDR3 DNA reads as TGTGCCTTGGAGAGGGGGACACTAGAAAAACTGTTTTTT. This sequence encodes CALERGTLEKLFF.

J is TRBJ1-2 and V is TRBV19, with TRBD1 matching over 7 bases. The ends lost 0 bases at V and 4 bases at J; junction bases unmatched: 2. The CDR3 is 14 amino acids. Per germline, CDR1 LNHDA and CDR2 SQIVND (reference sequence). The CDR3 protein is CASSIEHRGYGYTF. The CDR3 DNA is TGTGCCAGTAGTATAGAGCACAGGGGCTATGGCTACACCTTC. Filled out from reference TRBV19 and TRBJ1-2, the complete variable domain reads DGGITQSPKYLFRKEGQNVTLSCEQNLNHDAMYWYRQDPGQGLRLIYYSQIVNDFQKGDIAEGYSVSREKKESFPLTVTSAQKNPTAFYLCASSIEHRGYGYTFGSGTRLTVV.

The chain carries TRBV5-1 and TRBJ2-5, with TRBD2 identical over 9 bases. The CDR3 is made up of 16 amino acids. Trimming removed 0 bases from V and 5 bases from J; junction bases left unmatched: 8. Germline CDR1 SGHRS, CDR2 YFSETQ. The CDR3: CASSLADSGSWETQYF. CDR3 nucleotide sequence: TGCGCCAGCAGCTTGGCCGATAGCGGGAGTTGGGAGACCCAGTACTTC.

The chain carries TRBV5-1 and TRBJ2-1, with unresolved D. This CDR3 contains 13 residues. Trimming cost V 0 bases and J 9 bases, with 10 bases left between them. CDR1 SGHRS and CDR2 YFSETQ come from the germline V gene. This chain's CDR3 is CASSLDLRAEQFF. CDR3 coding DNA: TGCGCCAGCAGCTTGGACCTTAGGGCTGAGCAGTTCTTC.

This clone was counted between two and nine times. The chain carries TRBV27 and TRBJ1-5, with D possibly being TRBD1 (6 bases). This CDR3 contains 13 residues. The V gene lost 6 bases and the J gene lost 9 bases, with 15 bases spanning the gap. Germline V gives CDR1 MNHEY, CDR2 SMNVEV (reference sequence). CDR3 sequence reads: CASRTGTRGPQHF. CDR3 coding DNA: TGTGCCAGCAGAACCGGGACACGCGGGCCCCAGCATTTT.

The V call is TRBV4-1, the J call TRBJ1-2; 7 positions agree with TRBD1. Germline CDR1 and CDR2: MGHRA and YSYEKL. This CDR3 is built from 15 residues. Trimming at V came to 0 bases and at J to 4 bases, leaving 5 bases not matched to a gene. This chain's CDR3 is CASSQEGGDSYGYTF. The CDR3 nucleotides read TGCGCCAGCAGCCAAGAGGGTGGGGACAGCTATGGCTACACCTTC.

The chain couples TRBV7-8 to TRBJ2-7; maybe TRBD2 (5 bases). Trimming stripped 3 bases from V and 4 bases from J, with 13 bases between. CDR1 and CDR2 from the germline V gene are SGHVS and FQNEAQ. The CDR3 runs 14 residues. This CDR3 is CASSLDGNVYEQYF. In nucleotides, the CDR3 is TGTGCCAGCAGCTTGGACGGGAACGTGTACGAGCAGTACTTC.

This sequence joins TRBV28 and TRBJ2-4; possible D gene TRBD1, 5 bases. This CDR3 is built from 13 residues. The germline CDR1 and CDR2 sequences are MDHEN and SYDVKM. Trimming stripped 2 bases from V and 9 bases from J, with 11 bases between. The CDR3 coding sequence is TGTGCCAGCAGTTTAAGCCAAACAGGCATTCAGTACTTC. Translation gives CASSLSQTGIQYF.

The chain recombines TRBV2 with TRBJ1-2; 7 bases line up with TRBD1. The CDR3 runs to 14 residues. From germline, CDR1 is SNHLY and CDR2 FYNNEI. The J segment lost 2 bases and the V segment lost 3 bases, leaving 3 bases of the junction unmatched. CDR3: CASSEGQTNYGYTF. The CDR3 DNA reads TGTGCCAGCAGTGAGGGACAGACAAACTATGGCTACACCTTC.

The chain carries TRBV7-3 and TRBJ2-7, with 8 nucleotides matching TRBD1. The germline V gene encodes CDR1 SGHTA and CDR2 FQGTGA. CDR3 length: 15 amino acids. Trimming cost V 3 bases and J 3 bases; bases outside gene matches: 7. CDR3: CASSLGQGTGYEQYF. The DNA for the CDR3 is TGTGCCAGCAGCTTGGGACAAGGGACAGGCTACGAGCAGTACTTC.

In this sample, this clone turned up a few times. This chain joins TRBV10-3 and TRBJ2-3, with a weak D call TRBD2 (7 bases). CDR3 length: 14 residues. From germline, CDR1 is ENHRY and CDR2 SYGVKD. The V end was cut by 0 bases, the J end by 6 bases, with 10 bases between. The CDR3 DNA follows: TGTGCCATCAGTGAGTCGGGGGGGCACGATACGCAGTATTTT. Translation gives CAISESGGHDTQYF.

CDR3 sequence reads: CAWSGRVYRGTEAFF. CDR3 DNA: TGTGCCTGGAGTGGCCGGGTGTACAGGGGTACTGAAGCTTTCTTT. V usage is TRBV30 and J usage is TRBJ1-1, with 7 bases that match TRBD1. This CDR3 is built from 15 residues. With V trimmed by 1 base and J by 5 bases, 10 bases remained unmatched. The germline gives CDR1 GTSNPN, CDR2 SVGIG (reference sequence).

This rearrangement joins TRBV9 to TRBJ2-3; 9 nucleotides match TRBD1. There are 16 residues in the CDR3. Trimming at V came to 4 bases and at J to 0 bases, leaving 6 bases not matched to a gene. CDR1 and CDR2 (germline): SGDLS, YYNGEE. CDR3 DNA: TGTGCCAGCAGCCCCGGGACAGGGTATAGCACAGATACGCAGTATTTT. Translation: CASSPGTGYSTDTQYF.

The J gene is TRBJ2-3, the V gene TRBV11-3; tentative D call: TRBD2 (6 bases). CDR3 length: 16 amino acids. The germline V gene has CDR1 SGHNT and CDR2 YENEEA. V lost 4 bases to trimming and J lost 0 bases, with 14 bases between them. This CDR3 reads CASSSGLLSSTDTQYF. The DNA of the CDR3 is TGTGCCAGCAGCTCCGGACTACTCTCTAGCACAGATACGCAGTATTTT.

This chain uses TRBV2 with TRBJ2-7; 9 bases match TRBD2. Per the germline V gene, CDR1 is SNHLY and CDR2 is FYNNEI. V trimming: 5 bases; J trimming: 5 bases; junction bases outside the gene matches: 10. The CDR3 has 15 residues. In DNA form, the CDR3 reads TGTGCCAGCAGTATCCCCGGACTAGCGTTCCACGAGCAGTACTTC. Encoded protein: CASSIPGLAFHEQYF. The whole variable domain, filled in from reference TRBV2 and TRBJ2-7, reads EPEVTQTPSHQVTQMGQEVILRCVPISNHLYFYWYRQILGQKVEFLVSFYNNEISEKSEIFDDQFSVERPDGSNFTLKIRSTKLEDSAMYFCASSIPGLAFHEQYFGPGTRLTVT.

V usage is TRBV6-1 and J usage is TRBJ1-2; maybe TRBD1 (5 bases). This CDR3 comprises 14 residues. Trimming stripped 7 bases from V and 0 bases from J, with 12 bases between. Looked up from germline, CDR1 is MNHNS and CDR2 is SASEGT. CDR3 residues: CASIPDRPNYGYTF. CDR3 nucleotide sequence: TGTGCCAGCATCCCCGACAGACCTAACTATGGCTACACCTTC.

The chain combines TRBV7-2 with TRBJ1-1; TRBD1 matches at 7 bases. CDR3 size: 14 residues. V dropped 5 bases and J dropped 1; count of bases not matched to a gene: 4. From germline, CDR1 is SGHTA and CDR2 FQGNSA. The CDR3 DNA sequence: TGTGCCAGCAGCCTGACAGGGACGAACACTGAAGCTTTCTTT. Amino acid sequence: CASSLTGTNTEAFF. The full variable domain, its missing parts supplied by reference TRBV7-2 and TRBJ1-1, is GAGVSQSPSNKVTEKGKDVELRCDPISGHTALYWYRQSLGQGLEFLIYFQGNSAPDKSGLPSDRFSAERTGGSVSTLTIQRTQQEDSAVYLCASSLTGTNTEAFFGQGTRLTVV.

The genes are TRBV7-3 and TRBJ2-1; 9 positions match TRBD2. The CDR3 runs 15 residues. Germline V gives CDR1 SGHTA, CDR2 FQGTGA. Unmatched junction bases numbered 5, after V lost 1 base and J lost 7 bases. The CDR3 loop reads CASSLMAGGPNEQFF. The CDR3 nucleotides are TGTGCCAGCAGCTTAATGGCGGGGGGGCCTAATGAGCAGTTCTTC.

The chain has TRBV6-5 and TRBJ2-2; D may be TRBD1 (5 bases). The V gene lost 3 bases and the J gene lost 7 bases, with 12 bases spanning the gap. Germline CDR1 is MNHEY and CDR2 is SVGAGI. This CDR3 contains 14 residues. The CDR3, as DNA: TGTGCCAGCAGTTATGGGCAGGGCCTCGGGGAGCTGTTTTTT. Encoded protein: CASSYGQGLGELFF.

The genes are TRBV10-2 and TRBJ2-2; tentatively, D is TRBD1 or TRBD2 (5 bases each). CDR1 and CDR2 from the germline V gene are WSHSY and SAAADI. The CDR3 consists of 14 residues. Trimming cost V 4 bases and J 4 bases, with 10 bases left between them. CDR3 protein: CASSVGEGTGELFF. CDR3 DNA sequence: TGCGCCAGCAGTGTGGGGGAAGGCACCGGGGAGCTGTTTTTT.

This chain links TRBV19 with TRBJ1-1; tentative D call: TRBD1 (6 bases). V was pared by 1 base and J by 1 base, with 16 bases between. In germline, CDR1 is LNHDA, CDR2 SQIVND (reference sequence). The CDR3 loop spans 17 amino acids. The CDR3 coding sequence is TGTGCCAGTAGTATAGTAAACTTGGGGGGACAGAACACTGAAGCTTTCTTT. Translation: CASSIVNLGGQNTEAFF.

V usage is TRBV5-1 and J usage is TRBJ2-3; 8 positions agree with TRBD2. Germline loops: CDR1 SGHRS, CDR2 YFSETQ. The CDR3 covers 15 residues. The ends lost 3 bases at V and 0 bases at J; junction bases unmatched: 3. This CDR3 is CASSSLAESTDTQYF. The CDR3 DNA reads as TGCGCCAGCAGCTCACTAGCGGAGAGCACAGATACGCAGTATTTT.

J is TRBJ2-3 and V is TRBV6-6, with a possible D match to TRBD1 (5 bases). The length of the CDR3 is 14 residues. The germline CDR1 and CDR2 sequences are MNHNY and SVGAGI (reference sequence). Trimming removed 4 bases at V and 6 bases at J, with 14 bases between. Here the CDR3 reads CASSFGRDEDTQYF. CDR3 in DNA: TGTGCCAGCAGTTTCGGCAGGGATGAGGATACGCAGTATTTT.

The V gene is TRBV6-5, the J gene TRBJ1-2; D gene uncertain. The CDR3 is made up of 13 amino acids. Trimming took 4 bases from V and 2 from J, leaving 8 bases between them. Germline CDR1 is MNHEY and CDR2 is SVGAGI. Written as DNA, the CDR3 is TGTGCCAGCAGTTCGCGGGAAAACTATGGCTACACCTTC. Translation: CASSSRENYGYTF.

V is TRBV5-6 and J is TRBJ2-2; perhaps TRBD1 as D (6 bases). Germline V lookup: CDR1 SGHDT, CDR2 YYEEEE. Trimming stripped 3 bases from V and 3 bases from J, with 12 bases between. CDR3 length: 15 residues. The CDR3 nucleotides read TGTGCCAGCAGCTCCGGGACACAGTACACCGGGGAGCTGTTTTTT. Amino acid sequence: CASSSGTQYTGELFF.

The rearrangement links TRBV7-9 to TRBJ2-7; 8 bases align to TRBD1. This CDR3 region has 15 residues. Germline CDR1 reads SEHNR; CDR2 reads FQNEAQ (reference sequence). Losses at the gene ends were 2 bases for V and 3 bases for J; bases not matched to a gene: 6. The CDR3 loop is CASSLNQGANYEQYF. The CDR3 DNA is TGTGCCAGCAGCTTAAACCAGGGGGCAAACTACGAGCAGTACTTC. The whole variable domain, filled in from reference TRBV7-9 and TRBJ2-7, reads DTGVSQNPRHKITKRGQNVTFRCDPISEHNRLYWYRQTLGQGPEFLTYFQNEAQLEKSRLLSDRFSAERPKGSFSTLEIQRTEQGDSAMYLCASSLNQGANYEQYFGPGTRLTVT.

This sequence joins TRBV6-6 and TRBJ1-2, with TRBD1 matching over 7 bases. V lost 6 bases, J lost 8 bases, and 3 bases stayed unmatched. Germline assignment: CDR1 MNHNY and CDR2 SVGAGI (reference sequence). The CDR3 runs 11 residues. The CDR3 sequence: CASRGTDGYTF. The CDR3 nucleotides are TGTGCCAGCAGGGGGACAGACGGCTACACCTTC.

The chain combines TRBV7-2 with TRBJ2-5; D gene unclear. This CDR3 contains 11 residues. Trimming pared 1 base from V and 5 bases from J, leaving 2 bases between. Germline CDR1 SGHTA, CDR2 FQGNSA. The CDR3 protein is CASSLVETQYF. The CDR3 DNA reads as TGTGCCAGCAGCTTAGTGGAGACCCAGTACTTC.

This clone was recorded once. The CDR3 protein is CASSPQWGNSYNEQFF. In DNA, the CDR3 is TGCGCCAGCAGCCCCCAATGGGGGAACTCCTACAATGAGCAGTTCTTC. The chain joins TRBV5-1 to TRBJ2-1; the D gene could be TRBD1 or TRBD2 (5 bases each). Germline assignment: CDR1 SGHRS and CDR2 YFSETQ. With 4 bases removed from V and 0 bases from J, the gap between germline ends came to 14 bases. This CDR3 is 16 amino acids long.

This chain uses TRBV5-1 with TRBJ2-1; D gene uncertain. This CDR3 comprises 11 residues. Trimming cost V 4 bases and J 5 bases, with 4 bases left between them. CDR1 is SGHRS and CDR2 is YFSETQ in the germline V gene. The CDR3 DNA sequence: TGCGCCAGCAGCCTCAACAATGAGCAGTTCTTC. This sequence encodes CASSLNNEQFF.